The rows below give T cell receptor beta chains drawn from one sample of a study of T cells in Graves' hyperthyroidism and ophthalmopathy. TCRdb reprocessed the multiplex PCR reads with MiXCR, giving one entry per CDR3 protein. The sample lists around 690,000 distinct CDR3 sequences, around 15% seen once, with less than 20% in the top ten. The material sequenced was blood. These receptor sequences come from a man aged 45-65 years with Graves' hyperthyroidism. Both conserved end residues are part of each CDR3. The D gene is left open where the match is weak. Some rows mark clone size as missing; the rest say once, few, many or name a class of expanded clone.

>TRBV7-9|NA|NA|TRBJ2-7
CASSLTTMSSEQYF
TGTGCCAGCAGCTTAACTACAATGAGCAGCGAACAGTACTTC
>TRBV6-2/TRBV6-3|TRBD2|NA|TRBJ2-1
CASILDGLAGCNEQFF
TGTGCCAGCATTCTAGACGGACTAGCGGGTTGCAATGAGCAGTTCTTC
>TRBV7-2|TRBD1|many|TRBJ2-7
CASSYTGTGGYEQYF
TGTGCCAGCAGCTATACAGGGACAGGGGGTTACGAGCAGTACTTC
>TRBV9|NA|NA|TRBJ1-1
CASSPRGRLNTEAFF
TGTGCCAGCAGCCCCCGCGGGAGGTTGAACACTGAAGCTTTCTTT
>TRBV29-1|NA|many|TRBJ2-7
CSVGTWDGREAYEQYF
TGCAGCGTTGGGACTTGGGATGGCAGGGAGGCCTACGAGCAGTACTTC
>TRBV2|TRBD1|NA|TRBJ1-1
CASMTGVFTEAFF
TGTGCCAGTATGACAGGGGTTTTCACTGAAGCTTTCTTT
>TRBV2|NA|few|TRBJ2-1
CASRVAEQFF
TGTGCCAGCAGGGTGGCTGAGCAGTTCTTC
>TRBV18|NA|few|TRBJ1-3
CASSPGELRSGNTIYF
TGTGCCAGCTCACCAGGGGAGCTACGCTCTGGAAACACCATATATTTT
>TRBV24-1|NA|many|TRBJ2-3
CATSDTGLRTDTQYF
TGTGCCACCAGTGATACGGGACTTCGCACAGATACGCAGTATTTT
>TRBV7-2|NA|many|TRBJ1-1
CASSRRRGTEAFF
TGTGCCAGCAGCCGAAGACGGGGCACTGAAGCTTTCTTT
>TRBV18|NA|many|TRBJ2-1
CASSSRGRNSYNEQFF
TGTGCCAGCTCATCCCGGGGGAGGAACTCCTACAATGAGCAGTTCTTC
>TRBV12-3/TRBV12-4|NA|NA|TRBJ1-2
CASSLSAGNSYGYTF
TGTGCCAGCAGTTTATCGGCAGGGAACTCCTATGGCTACACCTTC
>TRBV7-9|NA|NA|TRBJ1-5
CASSLELGNQPQHF
TGTGCCAGCAGCTTAGAGCTGGGGAATCAGCCCCAGCATTTT
>TRBV27|TRBD2|many|TRBJ2-1
CASSRRGLAAYNEQFF
TGTGCCAGCAGTCGGAGGGGACTAGCGGCCTACAATGAGCAGTTCTTC
>TRBV28|NA|many|TRBJ2-7
CASSLTALPSYEQYF
TGTGCCAGCAGTTTAACGGCGCTACCGTCCTACGAGCAGTACTTC
>TRBV27|NA|many|TRBJ2-3
CASSLSIARGSDTQYF
TGTGCCAGCAGTTTATCGATCGCCCGGGGATCTGATACGCAGTATTTT
>TRBV20-1|NA|NA|TRBJ1-5
CSARDTNQPQHF
TGCAGTGCTAGAGACACCAATCAGCCCCAGCATTTT
>TRBV5-1|NA|many|TRBJ2-1
CASSHGQRAYNEQFF
TGCGCCAGCAGCCATGGACAGAGGGCCTACAATGAGCAGTTCTTC
>TRBV12-3/TRBV12-4|NA|many|TRBJ1-1
CASSFSPSQQNTEAFF
TGTGCCAGCAGTTTTTCCCCCAGCCAACAGAACACTGAAGCTTTCTTT
>TRBV27|NA|many|TRBJ2-3
CASSLSRGTDTQYF
TGTGCCAGCAGTTTATCCAGGGGAACAGATACGCAGTATTTT
>TRBV9|TRBD2|few|TRBJ2-1
CASSVRTSDNEQFF
TGTGCCAGCAGCGTTAGGACTAGCGACAATGAGCAGTTCTTC
>TRBV29-1|NA|NA|TRBJ2-1
CSVVPGSFNEQFF
TGCAGCGTTGTCCCCGGCAGCTTCAATGAGCAGTTCTTC
>TRBV10-3|NA|few|TRBJ2-1
CAISEGGGPYNEQFF
TGTGCCATCAGTGAAGGAGGGGGCCCCTACAATGAGCAGTTCTTC
>TRBV12-3/TRBV12-4|NA|many|TRBJ2-3
CASSDENPDTQYF
TGTGCCAGCAGTGACGAGAATCCAGATACGCAGTATTTT
>TRBV24-1|NA|NA|TRBJ2-3
CATSDLAAVTQYF
TGTGCCACCAGTGATTTGGCAGCGGTTACGCAGTATTTT
>TRBV28|TRBD1|few|TRBJ1-1
CASLDREDTEAFF
TGTGCCTCTCTGGACAGGGAGGACACTGAAGCTTTCTTT
>TRBV12-3/TRBV12-4|NA|few|TRBJ2-1
CASSFSLQTNEQFF
TGTGCCAGCAGTTTCTCGTTACAGACTAATGAGCAGTTCTTC
>TRBV12-3/TRBV12-4|TRBD1|NA|TRBJ2-6
CASSTTGAGTNVLTF
TGTGCCAGCAGCACAACAGGGGCTGGGACCAACGTCCTGACTTTC
>TRBV11-2|TRBD2|many|TRBJ2-7
CASSEISGRSYEQYF
TGTGCCAGCAGCGAAATTAGCGGGAGGTCTTACGAGCAGTACTTC
>TRBV5-8|NA|many|TRBJ2-5
CASSLARVSGETQYF
TGTGCCAGCAGCTTGGCGCGGGTGTCGGGGGAGACCCAGTACTTC
>TRBV11-3|NA|many|TRBJ2-1
CASSLDGSGTYNEQFF
TGTGCCAGCAGCTTAGATGGGTCAGGGACTTACAATGAGCAGTTCTTC
>TRBV7-8|NA|many|TRBJ1-1
CASSLVGRNTEAFF
TGTGCCAGCAGCTTAGTGGGCAGAAACACTGAAGCTTTCTTT
>TRBV27|TRBD2|many|TRBJ2-1
CASRFSAGGPSYNEQFF
TGTGCCAGCAGATTCTCAGCGGGAGGGCCTAGCTACAATGAGCAGTTCTTC
>TRBV7-9|NA|many|TRBJ2-5
CASSRVSGAGETQYF
TGTGCCAGCAGCAGAGTCTCGGGAGCGGGAGAGACCCAGTACTTC
>TRBV28|NA|many|TRBJ2-6
CASSLYRSLSGANVLTF
TGTGCCAGCAGTTTATACAGGTCCCTCTCTGGGGCCAACGTCCTGACTTTC
>TRBV5-1|NA|many|TRBJ1-1
CASTLEGMRNTEAFF
TGCGCCAGCACTTTGGAAGGGATGCGGAACACTGAAGCTTTCTTT
>TRBV11-2|NA|NA|TRBJ1-6
CASSRQGLNDSPLHF
TGTGCCAGCAGCCGGCAAGGATTGAACGACTCACCCCTCCACTTT
>TRBV27|NA|once|TRBJ2-1
CVSSPDEGSYNEQFF
TGTGTCAGCAGTCCCGATGAGGGCTCCTACAATGAGCAGTTCTTC
>TRBV5-1|NA|NA|TRBJ2-3
CASSLNGHPGADTQYF
TGCGCCAGCAGCTTGAATGGACACCCTGGCGCAGATACGCAGTATTTT
>TRBV28|NA|many|TRBJ1-1
CASSPLGPDFFF
TGTGCCAGCAGTCCCCTAGGCCCGGACTTCTTCTTT
>TRBV7-3|TRBD1|many|TRBJ2-1
CASSSSGTGFNEQFF
TGTGCCAGCAGCTCCTCTGGGACAGGATTCAATGAGCAGTTCTTC
>TRBV11-2|NA|NA|TRBJ2-3
CASSLEYVDYTDTQYF
TGTGCCAGCAGCTTAGAGTATGTCGACTACACAGATACGCAGTATTTT
>TRBV7-2|TRBD1|many|TRBJ2-1
CASSFLRGKRNEQFF
TGTGCCAGCAGCTTCCTCAGGGGGAAGAGAAATGAGCAGTTCTTC
>TRBV27|TRBD2|many|TRBJ2-7
CASSPRGTSIYEQYF
TGTGCCAGCAGCCCGAGGGGGACTAGCATCTACGAGCAGTACTTC
>TRBV5-1|TRBD2|NA|TRBJ2-3
CASSLARTSGSTDTQYF
TGCGCCAGCAGCTTGGCCCGGACTAGCGGGAGCACAGATACGCAGTATTTT
>TRBV20-1|TRBD2|many|TRBJ2-7
CSAWDGSGGYEQYF
TGCAGTGCTTGGGACGGGAGCGGGGGCTACGAGCAGTACTTC
>TRBV11-2|NA|many|TRBJ2-7
CASSLDSQAYEQYF
TGTGCCAGCAGCTTAGATTCTCAGGCCTACGAGCAGTACTTC
>TRBV30|NA|few|TRBJ2-3
CAWSGADNTQYF
TGTGCCTGGAGTGGGGCAGATAATACGCAGTATTTT
>TRBV6-1|TRBD1|many|TRBJ2-5
CASSPDRGHGTQYF
TGTGCCAGCAGTCCCGACAGGGGCCATGGGACCCAGTACTTC
>TRBV7-9|NA|NA|TRBJ1-5
CASSWTFFNATNQPQHF
TGTGCCAGCAGCTGGACTTTTTTTAATGCCACCAATCAGCCCCAGCATTTT
>TRBV4-1|NA|many|TRBJ2-3
CASSQVFRGVNTDTQYF
TGCGCCAGCAGCCAAGTCTTCAGGGGAGTCAACACAGATACGCAGTATTTT
>TRBV20-1|NA|many|TRBJ1-1
CSARPPGGKDTEAFF
TGCAGTGCTAGACCCCCGGGTGGGAAGGACACTGAAGCTTTCTTT